Detailed here is one T cell receptor beta chain. Its antigen is still unknown. No much larger clonotype is one base removed from it; base qualities were not supplied. Library preparation used 5' RACE. TCRdb records Illumina HiSeq 2500 as the sequencer. A second PCR of roughly 6 to 12 cycles was run with a J-beta primer mix and a sample-barcoded 5' primer. A unique molecular identifier was introduced onto each TCR beta cDNA molecule by a template-switch 5' adaptor carrying 12 random nucleotides. Each sample yielded at least 3 million CDR3-containing paired-end reads. All of the RNA was converted into first-strand cDNA using the Mint cDNA synthesis kit, with a TRBC-specific oligonucleotide serving as the primer. Following uracil-DNA glycosylase treatment, all cDNA underwent a first 18-cycle PCR with the universal primers M1SS and BC2_uni_R. As for how the authors treated the data: For normalization, 1 million high-quality reads, each with a distinct molecular identifier, were randomly selected from each sample. Reads sharing molecular identifiers were discarded rather than binned into consensus sequences. CDR3 identification, clonotype clustering and error correction used MiTCR with a Q25 quality threshold and the strictest error-elimination algorithm. Lower-bound total TCR beta diversity was estimated with a nonparametric unseen species model using Euler transformation. TCRdb trimmed the raw reads at Q25, called clones with MiXCR and kept productive beta chains. Under each unique CDR3 protein, matching rows form one entry showing the most common genes and DNA. The V and J calls shown here were made by TCRdb, not taken from the authors' results. This sample gives more than 900,000 distinct CDR3 sequences in total; roughly 29% of them show up just once. Roughly 10% of the sample comes from the top ten.

Donors were a few dozen systemically healthy Caucasian individuals from Russia aged roughly 6 to 100 years. About 9.8 milliliters of peripheral blood were drawn from each donor into EDTA-treated Vacutainer tubes. Ficoll-Paque density-gradient centrifugation was used to isolate PBMCs, with at least 7 million per sample. Trizol reagent was used to extract total RNA from the PBMCs, yielding at least 6 micrograms per sample. For every donor, flow cytometry on a PBMC aliquot measured the percentage of naive CD45RAhigh/CD27high T cells. There are 17 amino acids in the CDR3, from cysteine to phenylalanine inclusive. The kept DNA is CDR3 alone, 51 bases in frame from the first base. Unmatched junction bases come to 13, with V trimmed by 3 bases and J by 4 bases. In the germline V gene, CDR1 corresponds to MDHEN and CDR2 to SYDVKM. These data originate in a study of blood T cells in healthy people across ages (dated by TCRdb to the mid-2010s). With regard to the full study: In model experiments, template switching captured roughly one uniquely barcoded TCR beta cDNA molecule for every two T cells. Using deep sequencing normalized with unique cDNA molecular identifiers, the study measured how TCR beta repertoire diversity changes with age. The donors were divided into four age groups: young (average 16 years), middle-aged (over 35), aged (approximately 62) and long-lived (82). For two donors (one aged 18 to 30 and one aged 80 or older), the study analyzed two additional independent replicas of 1 million unique cDNA reads from the same blood draw. Study-wide findings and limitations: Because profiling used bulk unsorted PBMCs, naive and antigen-experienced compartments could not be compared conclusively. Estimates of total diversity based on one million sequenced T cells were considered lower bounds and underestimates. Donor CMV infection status was unknown, potentially confounding age-related changes in expanded clonotypes. The long-lived group showed more naive CD4+ T cells, fewer expanded clones and increased TCR diversity than the aged group, suggesting age selection. Observed TCR beta diversity per million T cells fell roughly linearly with age, and a significant reduction was already apparent by age roughly 40. A strong correlation was found between observed TCR beta diversity and the percentage of naive T cells measured by flow cytometry.

The data also belong to a second study, concerning T cells of mothers and their children. The second source states: Nine systemically healthy Caucasian individuals served as donors, namely three mothers together with their six children. cDNA synthesis used all of the extracted RNA, with 1.5 ug of RNA in each 15 ul reaction. In the second PCR, the M1S primer added sample barcodes and 2-4 random nucleotides. Over 9.5 million TCR beta CDR3 reads were obtained for each mother, and some 3.1 million reads were obtained for each child. TCR recombination output is similarly shaped by thymic selection in related and unrelated pairs, with a minor effect exerted by inherited differences. Related mother-child pairs always showed normalized repertoire overlap that was slightly higher than in unrelated mother-child pairs, though the difference was never significant. No persistent microchimeric T cell clones were detected, at a sensitivity of 90 to 100 clones per million clonotypes. In the study, deep NGS was used to compare the TCR beta repertoires of mothers and children, and features distinguishing related mother-child pairs from unrelated individuals were sought. Mothers averaged about 37 +/- 4 years of age and children averaged roughly 10 +/- 4 years. After adapter ligation was performed with NEBNext reagents, the libraries were sequenced on an Illumina HiSeq 2000 with 100+100 nt paired-end reads. To avoid cross-contamination, the mother libraries and the child libraries were prepared a month apart and sequenced in separate runs. For each donor, somewhere between roughly 450,000 and 2,000,000 distinct TCR beta clonotypes were identified. Naive TCR beta clonotypes were estimated from low-frequency clonotypes matched to each donor's FACS-determined naive share, without sorting.

Specimen: blood. The sequence was obtained from a woman aged 35 to 49 in good health. The receptor chain draws on TRBV28 and TRBJ2-5; TRBD2 lines up with 8 middle nucleotides. The nucleotide sequence reads as follows: TGTGCCAGCAGTTTCCCTTCGGGAGCGGGGGCGGGAGAGACCCAGTACTTC. Translated, this is CASSFPSGAGAGETQYF.